The sequence of this T cell receptor beta chain was determined in a study of blood T cell repertoires in COVID-19. The repertoire was sequenced with immunoSEQ multiplex PCR; TCRdb's copy has only in-frame clones and lacks some. In the table there are about 130,000 clones, 86% of which are singletons. The V end lost 6 bases, the J end lost 1 base, and 9 bases lay between the germline ends. In germline, CDR1 is MNHEY, CDR2 SVGAGI. CDR3 length: 13 amino acids. This TCR was sampled from a woman in her seventies with COVID-19, enrolled during active disease. Sequenced input: peripheral blood. The chain uses TRBV6-5 and TRBJ1-1; D is perhaps TRBD1 (6 bases). CDR3 bases: TGTGCCAGCAGGGGGGCCTGGAACACTGAAGCTTTCTTT. It encodes CASRGAWNTEAFF.